This passage covers 7 T cell receptor beta chains from one sample sequenced in a study of Ad26.COV2.S vaccination and SARS-CoV-2 variants. Clones were sequenced by immunoSEQ multiplex PCR, and TCRdb holds only the in-frame ones, with some missing. The data contain roughly 450,000 clones, 75% to 95% of them singletons. The sample's treatment: some 20 received Ad26.COV2.S at low or high dose, single or two shots; five or six received placebo; per-sample allocation not given. Day 63 following the first vaccine or placebo injection was when the samples were taken. The material sequenced was peripheral blood, taken in a trial of Ad26.COV2.S vaccine versus placebo. These receptors originate from a person between 18 and 60 years old who received the Ad26.COV2.S COVID-19 vaccine or a placebo.

The V call is TRBV3-1 (or the pseudogene TRBV3-2), the J call TRBJ2-7; D gene unclear. The germline gives CDR1 LGHDT, CDR2 YNNKEL (reference sequence). This CDR3 contains 12 residues. Trimming pared 3 bases from V and 1 base from J, leaving 4 bases between. CDR3 residues: CASSHISYEQYF. As DNA, the CDR3 is TGTGCCAGCAGCCACATATCCTACGAGCAGTACTTC.

V gene TRBV6-1 combines with J gene TRBJ1-1; 7 nucleotides agree with TRBD1. Looked up from germline, CDR1 is MNHNS and CDR2 is SASEGT. V lost 0 bases and J lost 1; bases outside the gene matches: 2. The CDR3 is made up of 15 amino acids. In nucleotides, the CDR3 is TGTGCCAGCAGTGAAGCCCACAGGGGGAACACTGAAGCTTTCTTT. It encodes CASSEAHRGNTEAFF.

This clone came up a few times. V is TRBV30 and J is TRBJ1-5; D unresolved. From germline, CDR1 is GTSNPN and CDR2 SVGIG (reference sequence). Trimming removed 1 base from V and 8 bases from J, with 12 bases in between. This CDR3 spans 13 amino acids. CDR3 nucleotides: TGTGCCTGGAGTGGAAGGGATCGGGAGCCCCAGCATTTT. Translation gives CAWSGRDREPQHF.

The chain employs TRBV6-5 and TRBJ1-1, with D perhaps matching TRBD1 (5 bases). V lost 6 bases to trimming and J lost 3 bases, with 17 bases between them. The CDR3 has 15 residues. Germline loops: CDR1 MNHEY, CDR2 SVGAGI. This CDR3 is CASRGDGSRYTEAFF. CDR3 nucleotide sequence: TGTGCCAGCAGGGGGGACGGGTCGCGTTACACTGAAGCTTTCTTT.

The rearrangement links TRBV12-3 or TRBV12-4 to TRBJ2-3, with 7 positions matching TRBD2. The V and J ends lost 5 bases and 5 bases, in that order; junction bases with no gene match: 4. The CDR3 runs to 13 residues. CDR3 DNA sequence: TGTGCCAGCAGTCCATGGGGGGGAGATACGCAGTATTTT. It encodes CASSPWGGDTQYF.

The rearrangement links TRBV21-1 to TRBJ1-1. TRBV21-1 is a pseudogene locus. This CDR3 has 14 residues. The DNA for the CDR3 is TGTGCCAGCAGTCGTGGTGGCGTTCCCACTGAAGCTTTCTTT. Translated, it gives CASSRGGVPTEAFF.

The V call is TRBV4-3, the J call TRBJ1-4; D ambiguous. Per germline, CDR1 LGHNA and CDR2 YSLEER. Trimming stripped 3 bases from V and 7 bases from J, with 12 bases between. The CDR3 is 14 residues long. This chain's CDR3 is CASSHSFRSEKLFF. CDR3 sequence (DNA): TGCGCCAGCAGCCACTCCTTTCGGAGTGAAAAACTGTTTTTT.